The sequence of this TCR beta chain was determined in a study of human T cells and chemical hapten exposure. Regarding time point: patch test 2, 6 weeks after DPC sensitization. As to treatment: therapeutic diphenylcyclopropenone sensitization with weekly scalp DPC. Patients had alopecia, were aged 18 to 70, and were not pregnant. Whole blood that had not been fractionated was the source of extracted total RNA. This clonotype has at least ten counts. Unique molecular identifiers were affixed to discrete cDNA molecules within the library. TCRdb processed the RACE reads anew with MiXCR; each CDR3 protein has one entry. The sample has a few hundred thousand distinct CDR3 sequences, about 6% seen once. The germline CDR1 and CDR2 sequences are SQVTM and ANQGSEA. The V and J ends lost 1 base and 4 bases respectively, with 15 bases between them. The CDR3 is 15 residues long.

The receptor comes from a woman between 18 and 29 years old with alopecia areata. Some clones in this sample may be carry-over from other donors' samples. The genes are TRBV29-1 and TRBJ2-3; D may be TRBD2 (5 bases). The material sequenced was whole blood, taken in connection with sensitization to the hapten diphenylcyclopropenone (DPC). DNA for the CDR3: TGCAGCGTTGAAGGGTCGGGAAGGACCGCAGATACGCAGTATTTT. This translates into CSVEGSGRTADTQYF.